The clone carrying this T cell receptor beta chain was detected once. Per the original data handling: Reference gene primer amplification gave estimated nucleated cell counts. The repertoire was sequenced with immunoSEQ multiplex PCR; TCRdb's copy has only in-frame clones and lacks some. That table gives V, J and clone size, and the DNA gave D and trimming. The repertoire has tens of thousands of clones, 85% to 95% of them found once; the top ten carry roughly 13%. This record comes from a study of blood T cell repertoires in COVID-19. Across the study: COVID-19 samples collected from the United States, Italy and Spain covered acute and convalescent phases. T cells, B-cell-depleted T cells, or PBMCs provided the cDNA or gDNA that served as material.

From germline, CDR1 is LGHDT and CDR2 YNNKEL (reference sequence). The CDR3 covers 13 residues. Trimming removed 5 bases at V and 7 bases at J, with 14 bases between. The receptor was derived from a human donor in a cohort sampled during active COVID-19. The sequencing input was peripheral blood. The chain has TRBV3-1 (or the pseudogene TRBV3-2) and TRBJ1-2; no firm D call. CDR3 nucleotides: TGTGCCAGCAGCGGACTCAATGCCCTTGGCTACACCTTC. Amino acids: CASSGLNALGYTF.